This T cell receptor beta chain appears in the sequencing data of a study of regulatory T cells in long-lasting Graves disease. Researchers made TCR beta libraries by using iRepertoire HTBI primers and running Arm-PCR on CDR3 regions. TCRdb passed the multiplex PCR reads through MiXCR, listing each CDR3 protein once. The sample lists a few hundred thousand distinct CDR3 sequences, about 10% occurring once. Germline-derived CDR1 and CDR2 are LGHNA and YSLEER. This CDR3 spans 16 amino acids. V was clipped by 4 bases and J by 8 bases; unmatched bases: 12. The time point here: newly diagnosed GD, antithyroid drugs for less than 3 months. RNA extracted from PBMCs served as the sequencing template. Comment on this clonotype: The antigen is unknown.

General study findings and limits: In persistent patients, shared public clonotypes (under 3,000) outnumbered those in new patients (around 1,000).

This sample also belongs to another study, concerning T cells in Graves' hyperthyroidism and ophthalmopathy. As that report states: RT-PCR in the first round (using the HTBI primer set) targeted the TCR CDR3. Blood held most thyroid clonotypes expanded above 0.001 frequency. The model's output predicted ophthalmopathy at a median of 6.5 months prior to onset.

The V gene is TRBV4-3, the J gene TRBJ2-1; TRBD1 agrees at 9 bases. This sequence was found in a woman aged 18-29 years with Graves disease. Sequenced here: peripheral blood mononuclear cells (PBMCs), sampled at new diagnosis, from a patient treated with antithyroid drugs. The CDR3 loop reads CASSLELPQGAHEQFF. CDR3 bases: TGCGCCAGCAGCCTAGAGTTGCCACAGGGGGCGCATGAGCAGTTCTTC.